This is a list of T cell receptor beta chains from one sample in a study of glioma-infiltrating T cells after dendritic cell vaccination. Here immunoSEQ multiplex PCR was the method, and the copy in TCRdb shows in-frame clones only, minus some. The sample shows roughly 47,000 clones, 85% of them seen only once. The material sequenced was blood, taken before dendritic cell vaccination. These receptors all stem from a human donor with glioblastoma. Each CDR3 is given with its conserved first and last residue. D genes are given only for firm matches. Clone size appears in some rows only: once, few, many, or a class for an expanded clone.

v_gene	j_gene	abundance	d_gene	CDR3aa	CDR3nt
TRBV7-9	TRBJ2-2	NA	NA	CASSPQTDSGELFF	TGTGCCAGCAGCCCGCAGACAGATTCCGGGGAGCTGTTTTTT
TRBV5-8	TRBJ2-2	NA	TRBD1	CASSPDRGDRNTGELFF	TGTGCCAGCAGCCCGGACAGGGGAGATAGGAACACCGGGGAGCTGTTTTTT
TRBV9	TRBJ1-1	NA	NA	CASSVGGGFTEAFF	TGTGCCAGCAGCGTTGGGGGGGGGTTCACTGAAGCTTTCTTT
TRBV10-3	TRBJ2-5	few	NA	CAISVGDQETQYF	TGTGCCATCAGTGTAGGGGACCAAGAGACCCAGTACTTC
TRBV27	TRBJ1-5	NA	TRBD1	CASRGTGIDNQPQHF	TGTGCCAGCAGGGGGACAGGGATCGACAATCAGCCCCAGCATTTT
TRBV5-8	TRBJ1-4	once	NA	CASIKAAEGEKLFF	TGTGCCAGCATTAAGGCAGCGGAGGGTGAAAAACTGTTTTTT
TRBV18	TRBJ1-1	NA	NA	CASSPTKQGWTEAFF	TGTGCCAGCTCACCGACCAAACAGGGATGGACTGAAGCTTTCTTT
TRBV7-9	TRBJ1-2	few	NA	CASSTNGNYGYTF	TGTGCCAGCAGCACTAACGGGAACTATGGCTACACCTTC
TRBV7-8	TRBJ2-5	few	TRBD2	CASSRGGLSGTQYF	TGTGCCAGCAGCCGCGGGGGGCTAAGCGGGACCCAGTACTTC
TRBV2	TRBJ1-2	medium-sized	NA	CARLTGPNYGYTF	TGTGCCAGACTAACAGGGCCCAACTATGGCTACACCTTC
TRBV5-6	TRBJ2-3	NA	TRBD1	CASRPPGQGSSDTQYF	TGTGCCAGCAGACCCCCGGGACAGGGAAGCTCAGATACGCAGTATTTT
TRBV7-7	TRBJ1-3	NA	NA	CASSLGISPGNTIYF	TGTGCCAGCAGCTTAGGTATATCCCCTGGAAACACCATATATTTT
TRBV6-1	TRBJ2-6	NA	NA	CASSVANVLTF	TGTGCCAGTTCAGTGGCCAACGTCCTGACTTTC
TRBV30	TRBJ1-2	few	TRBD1	CAWRGQLKNYGYTF	TGTGCCTGGAGGGGACAGCTAAAAAACTATGGCTACACCTTC
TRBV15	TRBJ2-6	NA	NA	CATRGGSGANVLTF	TGTGCCACCAGGGGGGGCTCTGGGGCCAACGTCCTGACTTTC
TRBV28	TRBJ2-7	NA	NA	CASSRTYEQYF	TGTGCCAGCAGCCGTACCTACGAGCAGTACTTC
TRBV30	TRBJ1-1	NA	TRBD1	CAWRGTGGGTEAFF	TGTGCCTGGAGGGGGACAGGGGGCGGCACTGAAGCTTTCTTT
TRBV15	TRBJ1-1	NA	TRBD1	CATSIVRGPPLF	TGTGCCACCAGCATCGTCAGGGGGCCTCCTCTCTTT
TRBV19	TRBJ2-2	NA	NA	CASRRDLNTGELFF	TGTGCCAGTCGCAGGGATCTGAACACCGGGGAGCTGTTTTTT
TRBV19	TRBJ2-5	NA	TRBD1	CASRQQGRETQYF	TGTGCCAGTAGACAACAGGGGCGGGAGACCCAGTACTTC
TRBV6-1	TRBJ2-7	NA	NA	CASSDLPASGYEQYF	TGTGCCAGCAGTGATCTTCCCGCCTCGGGATACGAGCAGTACTTC
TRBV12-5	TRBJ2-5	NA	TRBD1	CASGLVGQHKKTQYF	TGTGCTAGTGGTTTGGTGGGACAGCACAAGAAGACCCAGTACTTC
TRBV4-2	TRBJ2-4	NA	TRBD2	CASSQLTAGGRDIQYF	TGTGCCAGCAGCCAGCTGACGGCGGGGGGCCGAGACATTCAGTACTTC
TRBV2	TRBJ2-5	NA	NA	CAGRDSFQETQYF	TGTGCCGGCCGGGACTCATTTCAAGAGACCCAGTACTTC
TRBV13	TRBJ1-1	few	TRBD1	CASRGPGQGAEAFF	TGTGCCAGCAGGGGACCGGGACAGGGGGCGGAAGCTTTCTTT
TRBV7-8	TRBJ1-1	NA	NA	CASSFGSSRRNTEAFF	TGTGCCAGCAGCTTTGGTTCTTCCAGAAGAAACACTGAAGCTTTCTTT
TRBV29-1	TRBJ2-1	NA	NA	CSVEVFSSYNEQFF	TGCAGCGTTGAAGTGTTCAGCTCCTACAATGAGCAGTTCTTC
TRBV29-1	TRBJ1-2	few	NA	CSVEGNTRGYGYTF	TGCAGCGTTGAAGGGAACACCCGAGGCTATGGCTACACCTTC
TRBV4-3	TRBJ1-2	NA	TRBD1	CASSQGNRGSGYTF	TGCGCCAGCAGCCAAGGGAACAGGGGGAGCGGCTACACCTTC
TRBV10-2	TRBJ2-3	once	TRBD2	CASRTPGLAAITDTQYF	TGCGCCAGCAGGACTCCGGGACTAGCGGCGATCACAGATACGCAGTATTTT
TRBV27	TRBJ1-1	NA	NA	CASSLQGRATEAFF	TGTGCCAGCAGTTTACAGGGGAGGGCCACTGAAGCTTTCTTT
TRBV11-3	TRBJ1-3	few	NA	CASSLFGQFGNTIYF	TGTGCCAGCAGCTTATTTGGGCAGTTTGGAAACACCATATATTTT